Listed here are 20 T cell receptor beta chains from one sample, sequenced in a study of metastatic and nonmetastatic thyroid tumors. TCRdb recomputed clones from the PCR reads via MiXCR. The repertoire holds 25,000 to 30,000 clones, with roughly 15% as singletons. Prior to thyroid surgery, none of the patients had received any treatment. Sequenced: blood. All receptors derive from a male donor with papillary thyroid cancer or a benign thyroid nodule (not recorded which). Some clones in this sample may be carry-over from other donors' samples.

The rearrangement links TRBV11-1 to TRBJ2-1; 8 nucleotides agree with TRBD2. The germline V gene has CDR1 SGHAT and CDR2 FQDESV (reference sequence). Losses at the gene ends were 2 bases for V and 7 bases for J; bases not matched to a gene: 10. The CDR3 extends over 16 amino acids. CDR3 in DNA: TGTGCCAGCAGCTTATCACGGGGCGGGAGGAGGAATGAGCAGTTCTTC. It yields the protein CASSLSRGGRRNEQFF. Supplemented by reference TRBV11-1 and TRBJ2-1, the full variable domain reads EAEVAQSPRYKITEKSQAVAFWCDPISGHATLYWYRQILGQGPELLVQFQDESVVDDSQLPKDRFSAERLKGVDSTLKIQPAELGDSAMYLCASSLSRGGRRNEQFFGPGTRLTVL.

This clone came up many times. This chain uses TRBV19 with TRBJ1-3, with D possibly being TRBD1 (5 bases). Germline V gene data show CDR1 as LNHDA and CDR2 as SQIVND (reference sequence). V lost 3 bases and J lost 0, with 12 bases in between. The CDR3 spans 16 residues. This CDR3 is CASSMPGQLSGNTIYF. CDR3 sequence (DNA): TGTGCCAGTAGTATGCCAGGACAACTCTCTGGAAACACCATATATTTT.

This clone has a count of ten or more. CDR3 in amino acids: CASSLDRVRETQYF. CDR3 nucleotides: TGCGCCAGCAGCTTGGACAGGGTTAGGGAGACCCAGTACTTC. The chain combines TRBV5-1 with TRBJ2-5; D might be TRBD1 (6 bases). Looked up from germline, CDR1 is SGHRS and CDR2 is YFSETQ. V was trimmed by 0 bases and J by 5 bases, leaving 11 bases between them. This CDR3 has 14 residues.

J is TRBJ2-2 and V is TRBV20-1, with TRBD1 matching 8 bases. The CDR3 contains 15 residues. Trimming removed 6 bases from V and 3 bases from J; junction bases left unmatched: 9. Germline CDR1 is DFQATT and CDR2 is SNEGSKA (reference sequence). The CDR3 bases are TGCAGTGCAAACGCTCAGGGGGCGGACACCGGGGAGCTGTTTTTT. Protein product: CSANAQGADTGELFF.

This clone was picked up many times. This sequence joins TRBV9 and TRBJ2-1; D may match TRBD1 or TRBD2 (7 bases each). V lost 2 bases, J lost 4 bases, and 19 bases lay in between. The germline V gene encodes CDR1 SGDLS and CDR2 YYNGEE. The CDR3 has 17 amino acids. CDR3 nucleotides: TGTGCCAGCAGCGTGGGGGAGGGGGCTTTCGTATACAATGAGCAGTTCTTC. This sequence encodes CASSVGEGAFVYNEQFF.

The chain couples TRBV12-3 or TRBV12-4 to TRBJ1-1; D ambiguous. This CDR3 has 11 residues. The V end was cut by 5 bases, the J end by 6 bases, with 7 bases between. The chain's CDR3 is CASSLSAEAFF. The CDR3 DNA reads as TGTGCCAGCAGTCTCAGCGCTGAAGCTTTCTTT.

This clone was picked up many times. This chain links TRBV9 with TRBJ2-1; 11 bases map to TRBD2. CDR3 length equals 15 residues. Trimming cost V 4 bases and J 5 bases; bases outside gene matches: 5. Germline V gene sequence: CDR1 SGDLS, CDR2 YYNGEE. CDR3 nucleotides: TGTGCCAGCAGCAAACTAGCGGGAGACAACAATGAGCAGTTCTTC. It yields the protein CASSKLAGDNNEQFF.

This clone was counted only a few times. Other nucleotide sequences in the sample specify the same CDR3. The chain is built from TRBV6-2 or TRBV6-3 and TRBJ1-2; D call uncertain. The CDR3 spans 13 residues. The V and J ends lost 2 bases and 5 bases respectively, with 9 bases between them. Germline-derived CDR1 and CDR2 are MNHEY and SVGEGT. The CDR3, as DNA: TGTGCCAGCAGTTACCGCGGACCGTATGGCTACACCTTC. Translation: CASSYRGPYGYTF.

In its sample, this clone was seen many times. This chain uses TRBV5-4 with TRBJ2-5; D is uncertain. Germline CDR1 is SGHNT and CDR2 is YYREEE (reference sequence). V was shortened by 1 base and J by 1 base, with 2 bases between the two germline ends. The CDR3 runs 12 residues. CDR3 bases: TGTGCCAGCAGCTTGTCCCAAGAGACCCAGTACTTC. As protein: CASSLSQETQYF.

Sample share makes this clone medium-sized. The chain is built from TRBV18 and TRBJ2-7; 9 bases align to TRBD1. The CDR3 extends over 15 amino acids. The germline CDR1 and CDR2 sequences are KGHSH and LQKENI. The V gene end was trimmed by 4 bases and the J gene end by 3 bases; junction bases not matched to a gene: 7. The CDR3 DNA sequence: TGTGCCAGCTCACAAGGACAGGGGTGGTTCTACGAGCAGTACTTC. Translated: CASSQGQGWFYEQYF.

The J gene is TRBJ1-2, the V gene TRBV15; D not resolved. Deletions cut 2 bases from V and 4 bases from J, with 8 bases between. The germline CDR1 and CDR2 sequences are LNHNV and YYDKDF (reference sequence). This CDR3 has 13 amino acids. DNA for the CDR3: TGTGCCACCAGCAGATCAGGACCCTATGGCTACACCTTC. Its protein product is CATSRSGPYGYTF. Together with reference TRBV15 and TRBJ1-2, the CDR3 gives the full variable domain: DAMVIQNPRYQVTQFGKPVTLSCSQTLNHNVMYWYQQKSSQAPKLLFHYYDKDFNNEADTPDNFQSRRPNTSFCFLDIRSPGLGDTAMYLCATSRSGPYGYTFGSGTRLTVV.

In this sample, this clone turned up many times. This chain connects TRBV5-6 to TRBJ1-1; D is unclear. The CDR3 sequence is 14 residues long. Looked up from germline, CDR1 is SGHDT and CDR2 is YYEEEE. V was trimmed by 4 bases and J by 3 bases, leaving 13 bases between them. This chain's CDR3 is CASSPPATDTEAFF. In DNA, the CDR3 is TGTGCCAGCAGCCCGCCGGCCACGGACACTGAAGCTTTCTTT.

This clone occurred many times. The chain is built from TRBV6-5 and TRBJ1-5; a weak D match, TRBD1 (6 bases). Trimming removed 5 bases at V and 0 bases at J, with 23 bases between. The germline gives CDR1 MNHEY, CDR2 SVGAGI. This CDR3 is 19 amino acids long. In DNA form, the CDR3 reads TGTGCCAGCAGTCCAATGACAGGCAGGAGAAGATTTAGCAATCAGCCCCAGCATTTT. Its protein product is CASSPMTGRRRFSNQPQHF.

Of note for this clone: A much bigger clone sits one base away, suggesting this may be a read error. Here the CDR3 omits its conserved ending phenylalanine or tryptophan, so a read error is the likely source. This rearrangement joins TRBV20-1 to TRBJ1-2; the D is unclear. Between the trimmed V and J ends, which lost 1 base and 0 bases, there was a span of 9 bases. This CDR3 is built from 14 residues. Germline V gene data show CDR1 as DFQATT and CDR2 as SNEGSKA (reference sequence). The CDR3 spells CSARGTASNYGYTL. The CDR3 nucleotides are TGCAGTGCTAGAGGTACAGCCTCTAACTATGGCTACACCCTC.

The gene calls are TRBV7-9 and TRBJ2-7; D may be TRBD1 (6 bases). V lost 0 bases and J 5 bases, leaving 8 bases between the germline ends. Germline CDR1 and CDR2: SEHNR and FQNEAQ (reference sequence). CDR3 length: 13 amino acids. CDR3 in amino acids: CASSLANRDEQYF. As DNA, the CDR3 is TGTGCCAGCAGCTTAGCAAACAGGGACGAGCAGTACTTC.

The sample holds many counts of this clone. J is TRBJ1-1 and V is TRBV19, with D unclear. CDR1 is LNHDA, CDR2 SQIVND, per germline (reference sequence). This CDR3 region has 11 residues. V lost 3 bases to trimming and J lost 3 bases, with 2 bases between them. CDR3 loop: CASSIDTEAFF. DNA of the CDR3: TGTGCCAGTAGTATTGACACTGAAGCTTTCTTT.

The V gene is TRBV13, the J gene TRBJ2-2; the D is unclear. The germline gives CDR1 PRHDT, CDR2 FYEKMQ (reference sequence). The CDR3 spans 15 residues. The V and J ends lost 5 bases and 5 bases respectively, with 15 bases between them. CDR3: CASSPRSWLTGELFF. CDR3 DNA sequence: TGTGCCAGCAGCCCCAGAAGTTGGTTGACCGGGGAGCTGTTTTTT. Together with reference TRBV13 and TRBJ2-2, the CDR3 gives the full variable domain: AAGVIQSPRHLIKEKRETATLKCYPIPRHDTVYWYQQGPGQDPQFLISFYEKMQSDKGSIPDRFSAQQFSDYHSELNMSSLELGDSALYFCASSPRSWLTGELFFGEGSRLTVL.

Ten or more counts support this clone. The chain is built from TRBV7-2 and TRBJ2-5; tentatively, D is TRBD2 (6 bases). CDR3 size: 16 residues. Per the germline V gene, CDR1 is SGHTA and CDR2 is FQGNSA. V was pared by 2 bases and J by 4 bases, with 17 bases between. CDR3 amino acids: CASSLRVRSGGETQYF. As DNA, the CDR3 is TGTGCCAGCAGCTTAAGGGTCCGTAGCGGAGGAGAGACCCAGTACTTC.

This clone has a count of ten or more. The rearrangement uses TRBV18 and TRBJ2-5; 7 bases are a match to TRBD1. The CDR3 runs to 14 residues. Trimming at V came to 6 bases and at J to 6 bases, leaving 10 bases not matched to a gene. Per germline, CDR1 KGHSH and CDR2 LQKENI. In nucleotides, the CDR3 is TGTGCCAGCTCCAGTGAGGGGGCGTCGCAGACCCAGTACTTC. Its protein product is CASSSEGASQTQYF. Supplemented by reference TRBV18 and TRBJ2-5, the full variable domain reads NAGVMQNPRHLVRRRGQEARLRCSPMKGHSHVYWYRQLPEEGLKFMVYLQKENIIDESGMPKERFSAEFPKEGPSILRIQQVVRGDSAAYFCASSSEGASQTQYFGPGTRLLVL.

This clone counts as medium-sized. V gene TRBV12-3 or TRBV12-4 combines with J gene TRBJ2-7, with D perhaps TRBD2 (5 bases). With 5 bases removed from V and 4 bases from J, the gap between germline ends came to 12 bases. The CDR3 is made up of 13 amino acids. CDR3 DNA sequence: TGTGCCAGCAGTCTTACGTCGGGGTACGAGCAGTACTTC. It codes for CASSLTSGYEQYF.